This TCR beta chain was sequenced in a study of cytomegalovirus exposure and HLA in healthy donors. As to this clone: Its antigen is not identified.

Study-wide findings and caveats: Earlier analysis found most TCR beta V segments productive about 87% or about 30% of the time.

In the PCR, 60 Vbeta and 13 Jbeta primers were used. TCRdb's table, derived via immunoSEQ multiplex PCR, lists solely in-frame clones and lacks some. Of 90,000 to 150,000 clones listed, 73% were seen once; the top ten hold around 3.9%. The specimen was PBMCs. The clonotype comes from a woman in her forties in good health and CMV-seronegative.

The CDR3 nucleotides read TGTGCCAGTAATCGATTGACAGCGGGTCAGCCCCAGCATTTT. It translates to CASNRLTAGQPQHF. This chain links TRBV19 with TRBJ1-5, with D possibly TRBD1 on 5 matching bases. Germline CDR1 and CDR2: LNHDA and SQIVND (reference sequence). V lost 7 bases and J 6 bases, leaving 16 bases between the germline ends. CDR3 size: 14 residues.